This entry concerns a single TCR beta chain. This sample was taken from a study of blood T cell repertoires in COVID-19. Study-wide background: Material from acute and convalescent COVID-19 was sourced from the United States, Italy and Spain. Sources were T cells, B-cell-depleted T cells, or PBMCs; the material itself was cDNA or gDNA.

With 1 base removed from V and 4 bases from J, the gap between germline ends came to 14 bases. Germline CDR1 and CDR2: GTSNPN and SVGIG (reference sequence). CDR3 length: 14 amino acids. Data came from immunoSEQ multiplex PCR; TCRdb stores just in-frame clones and leaves some out. The sample has 180,000 or so clones, approximately 80% seen once. Sequencing used peripheral blood. The receptor was isolated from a woman in her sixties or seventies with COVID-19, enrolled during active disease. The chain recombines TRBV30 with TRBJ2-7; possibly TRBD2 for D (7 bases). The CDR3 is CAWSASGQLYEQYF. CDR3 DNA sequence: TGTGCCTGGAGTGCTAGCGGACAGCTTTACGAGCAGTACTTC.